This T cell receptor beta chain came from a study of cytomegalovirus exposure and HLA in healthy donors. Study findings and constraints: The classifier reportedly diagnosed cytomegalovirus status with high sensitivity and specificity. It has been reported that TCR beta sequences accurately predicted the HLA-A and HLA-B alleles of most subjects.

In the PCR, 60 Vbeta and 13 Jbeta primers were used. The protocol was immunoSEQ multiplex PCR, while the TCRdb copy is restricted to in-frame clones and leaves out a portion. The top ten hold 13% of the sample, which has some 120,000 clones, roughly four fifths seen once. The germline V gene encodes CDR1 LGHNA and CDR2 YNFKEQ. This CDR3 is 15 amino acids long. V shed 4 bases, J shed 8 bases, and the junction held 13 bases outside the gene matches. This clone was observed a few times. Its antigen is as yet unknown. The sequenced sample was PBMCs. The TCR was taken from a woman aged 55-69 years in good health and CMV-seropositive. The chain couples TRBV4-2 to TRBJ1-2; 7 nucleotides align to TRBD1. CDR3 coding DNA: TGTGCCAGCAGCCCCATGGACAGGAGCTCGGGAGGCTACACCTTC. It yields the protein CASSPMDRSSGGYTF.